This TCR beta chain was sequenced during a study of response to subunit inactivated influenza vaccine. The V gene lost 4 bases and the J gene lost 0 bases, with 11 bases spanning the gap. The CDR3 sequence is 15 residues long. Germline V gene sequence: CDR1 SGHDT, CDR2 YYEEEE. In TCRdb, the RT-PCR reads were re-called with MiXCR into one record per CDR3 protein. The table lists 400,000 to 650,000 distinct CDR3 sequences, roughly 7.6% of them singletons. The sequence was collected from a man aged 50 to 69 who received an inactivated influenza vaccine. The sample was PBMCs from blood, taken approximately 25 months after vaccination. This chain joins TRBV5-6 and TRBJ2-4, with D uncertain. CDR3 amino acids: CASSLRALAKNIQYF. CDR3 in DNA: TGTGCCAGCAGCCTACGTGCCCTAGCCAAAAACATTCAGTACTTC.